This section outlines one T cell receptor beta chain sequence together with its context. Its specific antigen is unknown. Base qualities are not at hand, and no much larger clone is one base apart. This specimen belongs to a study of cytomegalovirus exposure and HLA in healthy donors (TCRdb year 2017). In terms of the full investigation: An earlier analysis of several hundred of the donors reported 250 to 300 Gb of sequence data and 117 million unique TCR beta sequences from 150 million to 200 million T cells. An early release covering around 630 HLA-typed donors comprised about 300 gigabases of sequencing data and roughly 86 million unique TCR sequences. The genetic ancestry cluster associated with self-reported Caucasian donors included about 84% of the approximately 430 genotyped donors. The study was designed to test whether signatures of past pathogen exposure could be identified by cataloging public T cell receptors. Using immunosequencing, the study profiled T cell repertoires from 666 subjects and related those repertoires to cytomegalovirus serostatus. Along with the approximately 650-subject first cohort, a separate validation cohort of over a hundred different subjects was used. The study combined high-throughput TCR immunosequencing, statistical association of individual TCRs with disease status, and machine learning to predict cytomegalovirus infection status. A later analysis re-examined previously published TCR beta repertoires from more than 550 donors and added high-resolution HLA genotyping to investigate patterns of TCR occurrence. Rather than using new phenotypic data, the later analysis identified candidate immune exposures from TCR beta sequences and from how often those sequences occurred across donors. An earlier analysis of some 600 of the donors applied high-throughput TCR beta sequencing to assess whether each TCR beta V gene segment acted as functional or pseudogenic. Donor age, sex, ethnicity and CMV serostatus were compiled alongside the repertoire data. In a later genetic analysis, genome-wide SNP genotypes for about 65% of the 666 donors were used, and that subset was treated as a discovery cohort. Every repertoire in the discovery cohort had been generated on one and the same sequencing platform. HLA typing included class I and class II loci at four-digit resolution. Typing coverage varied by locus: about 620-630 donors for A, B, C, DRB1 and DQB1; approximately 500 for DQA1; nearly 610 for DPA1; around 450 for DPB1. Roughly five DR-DQ haplotypes were handled as single units for association and clustering, since linkage in the cohort was strong. On average, roughly 240,000 unique TCR beta nucleotide sequences were sequenced per donor among 350 to 400 genotyped donors of the cohort, with about 19% of those sequences being non-productive.

The investigation overall reported the following: A further reported finding was that TCR beta sequences accurately predicted the HLA-A and HLA-B alleles for most subjects in the first cohort. Correlated functional status among segregating V segments might be attributable to linkage disequilibrium, but an unknown experimental factor could not be ruled out. A later analysis found that TCR association rates varied across HLA loci, with DRB1 alleles showing the most associated TCRs and HLA-C alleles the fewest. Assigning TCR associations to individual alleles was difficult when HLA alleles, especially DR and DQ, strongly co-occurred. Compared with the roughly 720-donor mean, donors in an Asian-associated ancestry cluster had fewer N-insertions in productive TCRs, according to a later genetic analysis. The classifier was reported to diagnose cytomegalovirus status with high specificity and sensitivity in both the original and validation cohorts. An earlier analysis of 587 of the donors showed that most TCR beta V segments appeared in productive rearrangements either about 90% or about 30% of the time, which broadly matched IMGT annotations. The authors suggested that the approach could potentially be extended to other disease states and immunological phenotypes. While some public TCRs were present in many individuals, most TCR sequences turned up only very rarely across donors. V-gene and J-gene trimming of TCR beta chains was associated with a missense DCLRE1C variant in a later genetic analysis, and the association was replicated in an independent cohort. Compared with equally common non-associated chains, HLA-associated TCR beta chains in a later analysis were more clonally expanded and had lower generation probabilities. Most CMV-associated TCR beta chains appeared to be HLA-restricted in a later analysis, and the HLA associations seemed to be driven largely by CMV exposure. The 87-base-pair reads could not distinguish some IMGT-functional V segments, including TRBV6-2 and TRBV6-3, so those segments were excluded. For the cohort, immune exposure information was limited to CMV serostatus. The sequencing pipeline was judged likely to have produced a cluster of highly shared sequence variants as a technical artifact. The study listed 150 to 200 TCR beta chains as associated with cytomegalovirus. A few of the identified cytomegalovirus-associated TCR beta chains were confirmed in vitro to be specific for cytomegalovirus antigens. Because HLA typing was missing for some donors at each locus, association tests included only the typed subset. Several of the top co-occurrence clusters appeared to be linked to parvovirus B19, influenza, CMV and Epstein-Barr virus, according to a later analysis. At a false discovery rate of 0.05, a later analysis linked some 18,000 TCR beta sequences to specific HLA alleles. Because counts were too low, about 18 rarely observed V segments, including chromosome 9 orphons, were excluded from the earlier analysis of some 540 of the donors. Only TCR beta chains were sequenced in this cohort, and the absence of alpha or paired-chain data limited detectable features. The presence/absence analyses assumed that sequencing depth was roughly uniform across donors, and that assumption may not be true.

Germline trimming amounts to 3 bases on V and 5 bases on J, with 11 as the count of junction bases outside the gene matches. The CDR3 goes from the cysteine to the phenylalanine over 17 residues. The only DNA kept is the CDR3, 51 bases in frame from the first base. In the germline V gene, CDR1 corresponds to MGHRA and CDR2 to YSYEKL. Library construction relied on the immunoSEQ multiplex PCR assay. For the multiplex PCR, a mixture combining 60 forward primers for TCR Vbeta segments and 13 reverse primers for TCR Jbeta segments was used. The CDR3 region of rearranged TCR beta genes was amplified from genomic DNA by a multiplex PCR assay. The Illumina HiSeq System was used to sequence the amplified TCR beta libraries as 87-base-pair reads. In the source study's methods: A later analysis tallied around 82 million unique TCR beta chains across the approximately 670 repertoires, and about 12 million of those chains were shared by two or more donors. Raw reads were error-corrected and collapsed into unique sequences with a nearest-neighbor algorithm that merged closely related sequences to remove PCR and sequencing errors. To assign V, D and J gene segments, CDR3 sequences were aligned to IMGT reference sequences. Each retained sequence needed at least a six-nucleotide match to both a V gene segment and a J gene segment. A rearrangement was called productive if the CDR3 had no stop codons and remained in frame with V and J, and every other rearrangement was called non-productive. Following IMGT convention, CDR3 was defined as the stretch from the second conserved V-encoded cysteine up to the conserved J-encoded phenylalanine. The earlier analysis of 450 to 750 of the donors excluded any sequence lacking an unambiguous match to a single V gene segment. In an earlier analysis of several hundred of the donors, a V segment was called functional when productive rearrangements were above 56.7%, and segregating when the standard deviation between donors exceeded 5%. A statistical classification framework was built for diagnosing cytomegalovirus status from the catalog of TCR beta chain sequences. A later analysis assigned V and J genes by comparing TCR nucleotide sequences with IMGT/GENE-DB human TR gene sequences. In a later analysis, CDR3 sequences and most-parsimonious VDJ recombination scenarios were assigned using the TCRdist pipeline. In a later analysis, each TCR beta chain was defined by its CDR3 amino acid sequence together with its V-gene family, and reads lacking a unique V-gene family were excluded. To address suspected cross-contamination and a sequencing artifact, a later analysis removed around 590 highly shared, low-generation-probability nucleotide sequences. For each public chain, a later analysis derived a clonal expansion index from normalized ranks of inferred template counts within each repertoire. Generation probabilities in a later analysis came from a VDJ recombination model fitted to out-of-frame rearrangements, and those results were checked against IGoR. A later analysis scored TCR-TCR, TCR-HLA and TCR-CMV co-occurrence with hypergeometric tests, applying a repertoire-size bias correction to TCR pairs. In a later analysis, false discovery rates were estimated by permuting HLA or CMV assignments 20 times. In a later analysis, co-occurring TCRs were grouped using DBSCAN, with TCRdist sequence similarity added in when clustering inside HLA-allele-positive subsets. For co-occurrence clustering, repertoires with fewer than 30,000 or more than 120,000 public chains were excluded, along with four to six repertoires with anomalous nucleotide sharing. What TCRdb holds here is the immuneACCESS table cut down to in-frame rearrangements. Part of the clones is not present; checked against another copy, under half of the missing clones reflect an unresolved V gene, and the others are unexplained. The DNA was the basis for D and trimming; V, J and clone size are from that table. The sample data list 50,000 to 60,000 clones, and about four fifths of these were observed just once. The ten largest make up about 1.5% of the sample.

In total, about 650 healthy bone marrow donors made up the cohort. All cohort members were sampled while nominally healthy, although unrecorded immune exposures were likely present. The donor was CMV seronegative and was included in the group of about 350 seronegative cohort members. A peripheral blood sample was collected from each donor, and TCR beta sequencing was performed on peripheral blood mononuclear cells. Genomic DNA extraction from the blood cell samples was performed with the Qiagen DNeasy Blood Extraction Kit. The source is a female donor in good health and CMV-seronegative. This chain is built from TRBV4-1 and TRBJ1-1, and TRBD1 matches 11 of the central bases. Sequenced: PBMCs. The sequence in DNA is TGCGCCAGCAGCCACTACTACGGGACAGGGGGGAAAACTGAAGCTTTCTTT. It is translated as CASSHYYGTGGKTEAFF.